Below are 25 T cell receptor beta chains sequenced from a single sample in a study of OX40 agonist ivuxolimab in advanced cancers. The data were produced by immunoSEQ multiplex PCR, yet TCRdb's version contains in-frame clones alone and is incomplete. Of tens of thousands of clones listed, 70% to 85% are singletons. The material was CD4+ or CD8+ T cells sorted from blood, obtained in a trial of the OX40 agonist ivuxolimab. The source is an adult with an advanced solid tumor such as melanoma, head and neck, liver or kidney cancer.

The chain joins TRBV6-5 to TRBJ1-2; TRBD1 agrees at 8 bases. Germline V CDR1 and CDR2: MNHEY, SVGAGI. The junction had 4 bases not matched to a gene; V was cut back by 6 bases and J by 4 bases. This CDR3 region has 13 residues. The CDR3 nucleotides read TGTGCCAGCAGCACCACAGGGGGCTATGGCTACACCTTC. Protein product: CASSTTGGYGYTF.

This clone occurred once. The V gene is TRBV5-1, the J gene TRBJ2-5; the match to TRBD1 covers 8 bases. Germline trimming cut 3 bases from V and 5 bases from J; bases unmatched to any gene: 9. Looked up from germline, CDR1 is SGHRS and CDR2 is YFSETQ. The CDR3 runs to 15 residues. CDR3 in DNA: TGCGCCAGCAGCTCGACAGGGGATTTTTGGGAGACCCAGTACTTC. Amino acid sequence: CASSSTGDFWETQYF.

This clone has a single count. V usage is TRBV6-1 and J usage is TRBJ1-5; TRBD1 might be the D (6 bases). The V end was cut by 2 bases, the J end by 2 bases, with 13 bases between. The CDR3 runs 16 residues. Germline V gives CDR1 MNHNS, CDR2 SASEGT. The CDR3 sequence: CASSEWGGGGNQPQHF. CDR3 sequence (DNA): TGTGCCAGCAGTGAATGGGGAGGGGGTGGCAATCAGCCCCAGCATTTT.

CDR3 protein: CASSYSARGKNIQYF. The DNA of the CDR3 is TGTGCCAGCAGTTACTCGGCGCGGGGTAAAAACATTCAGTACTTC. This chain links TRBV6-5 with TRBJ2-4; D perhaps matches TRBD2 (6 bases). V lost 0 bases, J lost 4 bases, and 10 bases lay in between. This CDR3 region has 15 residues. CDR1 is MNHEY, CDR2 SVGAGI, per germline.

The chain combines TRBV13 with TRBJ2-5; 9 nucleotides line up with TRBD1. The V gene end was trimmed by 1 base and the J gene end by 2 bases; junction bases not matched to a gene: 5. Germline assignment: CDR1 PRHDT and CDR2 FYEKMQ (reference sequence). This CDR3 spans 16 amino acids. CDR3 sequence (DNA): TGTGCCAGCAGCTTAGCCGGGACAGGGACTCAAGAGACCCAGTACTTC. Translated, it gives CASSLAGTGTQETQYF.

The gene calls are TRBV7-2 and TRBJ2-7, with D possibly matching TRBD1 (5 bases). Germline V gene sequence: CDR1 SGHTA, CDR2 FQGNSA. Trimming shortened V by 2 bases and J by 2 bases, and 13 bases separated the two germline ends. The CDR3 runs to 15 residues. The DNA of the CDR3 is TGTGCCAGCAGCTTACCAGGGTCTCGGACCTACGAGCAGTACTTC. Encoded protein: CASSLPGSRTYEQYF.

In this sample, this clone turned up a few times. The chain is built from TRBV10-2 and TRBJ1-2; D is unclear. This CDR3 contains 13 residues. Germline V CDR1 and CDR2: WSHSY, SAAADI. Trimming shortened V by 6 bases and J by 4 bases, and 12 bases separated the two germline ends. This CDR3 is CASSLWEPYGYTF. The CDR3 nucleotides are TGCGCCAGCAGCCTATGGGAACCCTATGGCTACACCTTC.

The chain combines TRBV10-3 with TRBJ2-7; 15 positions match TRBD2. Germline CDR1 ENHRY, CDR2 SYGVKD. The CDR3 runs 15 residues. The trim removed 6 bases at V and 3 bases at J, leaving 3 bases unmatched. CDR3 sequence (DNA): TGTGCCATCAGGGGACTAGCGGGAGGTGGCTACGAGCAGTACTTC. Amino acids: CAIRGLAGGGYEQYF.

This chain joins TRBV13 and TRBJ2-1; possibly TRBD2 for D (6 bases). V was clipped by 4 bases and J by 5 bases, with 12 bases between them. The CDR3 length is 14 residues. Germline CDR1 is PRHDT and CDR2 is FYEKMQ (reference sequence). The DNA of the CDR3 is TGTGCCAGCAGCTACAGGACTACCGACAATGAGCAGTTCTTC. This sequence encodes CASSYRTTDNEQFF.

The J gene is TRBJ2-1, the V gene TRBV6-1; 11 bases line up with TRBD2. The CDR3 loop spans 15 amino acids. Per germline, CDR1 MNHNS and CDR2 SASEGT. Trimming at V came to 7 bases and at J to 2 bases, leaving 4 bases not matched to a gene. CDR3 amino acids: CASTLAGGTYNEQFF. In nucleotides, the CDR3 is TGTGCCAGCACCCTAGCGGGGGGAACCTACAATGAGCAGTTCTTC.

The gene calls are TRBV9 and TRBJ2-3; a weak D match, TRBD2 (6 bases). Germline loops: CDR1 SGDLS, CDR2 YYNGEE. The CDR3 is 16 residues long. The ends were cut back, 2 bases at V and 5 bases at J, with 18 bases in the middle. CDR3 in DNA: TGTGCCAGCAGCGTCCCACCGGGAGTAAATGTAGATACGCAGTATTTT. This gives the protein CASSVPPGVNVDTQYF. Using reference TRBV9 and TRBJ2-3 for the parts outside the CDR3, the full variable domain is DSGVTQTPKHLITATGQRVTLRCSPRSGDLSVYWYQQSLDQGLQFLIQYYNGEERAKGNILERFSAQQFPDLHSELNLSSLELGDSALYFCASSVPPGVNVDTQYFGPGTRLTVL.

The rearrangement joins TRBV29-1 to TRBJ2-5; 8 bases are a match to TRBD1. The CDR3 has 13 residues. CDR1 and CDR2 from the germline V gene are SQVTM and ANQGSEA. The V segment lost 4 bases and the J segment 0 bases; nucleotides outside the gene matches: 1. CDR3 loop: CSVGTGYQETQYF. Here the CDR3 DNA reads TGCAGCGTTGGGACAGGGTACCAAGAGACCCAGTACTTC.

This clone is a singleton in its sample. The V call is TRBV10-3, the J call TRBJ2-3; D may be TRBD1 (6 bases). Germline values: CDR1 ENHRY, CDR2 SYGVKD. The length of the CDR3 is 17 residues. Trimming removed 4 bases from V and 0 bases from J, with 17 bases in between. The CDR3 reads CAISVLWGQLSTDTQYF. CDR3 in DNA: TGTGCCATCAGTGTATTATGGGGACAATTAAGCACAGATACGCAGTATTTT.

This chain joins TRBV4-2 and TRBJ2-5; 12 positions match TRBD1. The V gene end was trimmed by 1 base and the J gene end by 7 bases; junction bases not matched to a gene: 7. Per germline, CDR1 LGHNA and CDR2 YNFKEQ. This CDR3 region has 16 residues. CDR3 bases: TGTGCCAGCAGCCAAGTGGGGGACAGGGGGCGTTGGACCCAGTACTTC. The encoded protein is CASSQVGDRGRWTQYF.

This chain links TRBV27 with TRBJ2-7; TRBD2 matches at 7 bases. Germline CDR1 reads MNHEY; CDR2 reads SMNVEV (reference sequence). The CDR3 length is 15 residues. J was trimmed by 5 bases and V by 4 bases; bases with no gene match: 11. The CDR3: CASSWEGGSLNEQYF. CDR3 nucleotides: TGTGCCAGCAGTTGGGAGGGCGGGAGTCTAAACGAGCAGTACTTC.

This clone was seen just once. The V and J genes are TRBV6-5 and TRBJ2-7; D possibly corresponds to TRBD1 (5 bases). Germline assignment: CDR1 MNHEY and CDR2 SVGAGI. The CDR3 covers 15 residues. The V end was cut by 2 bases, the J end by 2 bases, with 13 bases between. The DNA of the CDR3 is TGTGCCAGCAGTTACCGGACACCCTCTACCTACGAGCAGTACTTC. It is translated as CASSYRTPSTYEQYF.

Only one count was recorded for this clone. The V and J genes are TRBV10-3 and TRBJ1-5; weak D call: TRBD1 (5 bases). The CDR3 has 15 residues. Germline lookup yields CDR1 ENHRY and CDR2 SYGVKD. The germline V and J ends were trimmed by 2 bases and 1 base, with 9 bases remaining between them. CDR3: CAISEEYRSNQPQHF. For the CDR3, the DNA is TGTGCCATCAGTGAGGAATACAGGAGCAATCAGCCCCAGCATTTT.

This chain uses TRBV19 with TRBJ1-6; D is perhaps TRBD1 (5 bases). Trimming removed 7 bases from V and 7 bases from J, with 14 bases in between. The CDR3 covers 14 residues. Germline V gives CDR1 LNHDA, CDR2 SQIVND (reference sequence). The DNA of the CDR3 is TGTGCCAGTACTTTAGGGGATCCCAATTCACCCCTCCACTTT. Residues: CASTLGDPNSPLHF. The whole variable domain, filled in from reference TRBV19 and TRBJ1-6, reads DGGITQSPKYLFRKEGQNVTLSCEQNLNHDAMYWYRQDPGQGLRLIYYSQIVNDFQKGDIAEGYSVSREKKESFPLTVTSAQKNPTAFYLCASTLGDPNSPLHFGNGTRLTVT.

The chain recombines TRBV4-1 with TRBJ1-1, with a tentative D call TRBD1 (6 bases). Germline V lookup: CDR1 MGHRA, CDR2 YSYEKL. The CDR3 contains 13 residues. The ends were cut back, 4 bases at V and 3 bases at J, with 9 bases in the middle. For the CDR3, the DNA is TGCGCCAGCAGCCCACAGGGATACACTGAAGCTTTCTTT. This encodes CASSPQGYTEAFF.

This chain's CDR3 is CASSQAFERNSPLHF. In nucleotides, the CDR3 is TGTGCCAGCAGCCAAGCGTTCGAACGTAATTCACCCCTCCACTTT. The genes are TRBV4-2 and TRBJ1-6; D is undetermined. There are 15 residues in the CDR3. Germline CDR1 reads LGHNA; CDR2 reads YNFKEQ. Trimming removed 1 base from V and 6 bases from J, with 10 bases in between.

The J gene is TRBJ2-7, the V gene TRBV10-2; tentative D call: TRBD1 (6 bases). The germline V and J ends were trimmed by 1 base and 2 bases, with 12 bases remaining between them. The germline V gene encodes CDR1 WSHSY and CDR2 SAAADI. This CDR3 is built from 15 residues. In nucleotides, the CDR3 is TGCGCCAGCAGTGAGTTGGCAGGGGCACCCTACGAGCAGTACTTC. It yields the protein CASSELAGAPYEQYF.

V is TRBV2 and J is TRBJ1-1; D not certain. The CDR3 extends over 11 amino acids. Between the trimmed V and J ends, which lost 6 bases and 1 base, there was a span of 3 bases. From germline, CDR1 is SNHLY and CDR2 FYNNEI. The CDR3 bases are TGTGCCAGCAGAAGGAACACTGAAGCTTTCTTT. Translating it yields CASRRNTEAFF. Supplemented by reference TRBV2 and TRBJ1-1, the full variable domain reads EPEVTQTPSHQVTQMGQEVILRCVPISNHLYFYWYRQILGQKVEFLVSFYNNEISEKSEIFDDQFSVERPDGSNFTLKIRSTKLEDSAMYFCASRRNTEAFFGQGTRLTVV.

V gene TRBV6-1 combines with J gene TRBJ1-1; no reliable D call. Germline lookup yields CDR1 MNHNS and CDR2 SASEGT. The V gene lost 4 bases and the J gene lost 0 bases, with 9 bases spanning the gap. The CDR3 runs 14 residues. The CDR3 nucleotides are TGTGCCAGCAGTGCCCGGACGGTGAACACTGAAGCTTTCTTT. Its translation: CASSARTVNTEAFF.

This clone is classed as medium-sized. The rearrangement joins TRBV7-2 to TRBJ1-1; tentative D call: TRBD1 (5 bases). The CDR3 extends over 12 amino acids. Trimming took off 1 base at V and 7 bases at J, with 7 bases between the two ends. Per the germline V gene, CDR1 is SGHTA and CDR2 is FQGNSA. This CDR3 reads CASSLGGSEAFF. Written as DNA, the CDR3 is TGTGCCAGCAGCTTAGGGGGGAGTGAAGCTTTCTTT.

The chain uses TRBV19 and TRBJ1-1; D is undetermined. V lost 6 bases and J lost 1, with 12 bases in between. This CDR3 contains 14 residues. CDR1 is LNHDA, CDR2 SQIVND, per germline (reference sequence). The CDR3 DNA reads TGTGCCAGTAGAATCCGGGCGACGAACACTGAAGCTTTCTTT. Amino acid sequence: CASRIRATNTEAFF.